One sample yielded the 13 T cell receptor beta chains listed below, sequenced in a study of CD8 T cells in ankylosing spondylitis (dated by TCRdb to about 2017). General findings and caveats noted by the study authors: Blood from ankylosing spondylitis patients appeared to be characterized by a TCR beta motif composed of about eight highly homologous amino acid variants.

Library preparation was by 5' RACE. The sequencer listed for this sample is Illumina HiSeq 2500. TCRdb redid the processing of the public reads, applying fastp at Q25 and MiXCR, and retained in-frame beta chains. Every distinct CDR3 protein forms one entry, paired with its most common genes and DNA. For this sample there are about 540,000 distinct CDR3 sequences; approximately 12% appear just once. The ten largest make up around 6.8% of the sample. These receptors' antigens are unknown. The specimen sequenced was blood, either unsorted or a sorted T cell fraction (not recorded which). The receptors here all came from a male donor with ankylosing spondylitis.

In this sample, this clonotype turned up a few times. The rearrangement uses TRBV7-9 and TRBJ2-1; no firm D call. Germline V CDR1 and CDR2: SEHNR, FQNEAQ (reference sequence). Trimming took off 7 bases at V and 0 bases at J, with 13 bases between the two ends. CDR3 length equals 15 residues. The CDR3 loop reads CASNFAKDSYNEQFF. Here the CDR3 DNA reads TGTGCCAGCAACTTTGCGAAGGACTCCTACAATGAGCAGTTCTTC.

This clonotype was seen more than once but under ten times. This chain links TRBV2 with TRBJ1-2; D is possibly TRBD1 (5 bases). Trimming removed 2 bases from V and 5 bases from J, with 9 bases in between. Germline V CDR1 and CDR2: SNHLY, FYNNEI. The CDR3 covers 13 residues. CDR3 residues: CASSERGMYGYTF. In nucleotides, the CDR3 is TGTGCCAGCAGTGAACGGGGCATGTATGGCTACACCTTC.

This clonotype appeared a few times. The chain carries TRBV20-1 and TRBJ1-2; D might be TRBD1 (5 bases). Per germline, CDR1 DFQATT and CDR2 SNEGSKA (reference sequence). The V end lost 0 bases, the J end lost 11 bases, and 13 bases lay between the germline ends. This CDR3 region has 12 residues. CDR3 sequence reads: CSAREDSREYTF. CDR3 coding DNA: TGCAGTGCTAGAGAAGACAGCCGGGAGTACACCTTC.

The chain uses TRBV10-3 and TRBJ2-7, with D perhaps assigned TRBD1 or TRBD2 (5 bases each). There are 16 residues in the CDR3. From germline, CDR1 is ENHRY and CDR2 SYGVKD. Deletions cut 3 bases from V and 1 base from J, with 16 bases between. CDR3 in amino acids: CAISDGNKPGSYEQYF. The CDR3 DNA reads TGTGCCATCAGTGACGGGAATAAACCAGGGTCCTACGAGCAGTACTTC.

There are many counts of this clonotype. This chain joins TRBV28 and TRBJ2-1; D perhaps matches TRBD1 (6 bases). Germline CDR1 reads MDHEN; CDR2 reads SYDVKM. Trimming took off 5 bases at V and 6 bases at J, with 17 bases between the two ends. This CDR3 has 15 residues. CDR3 amino acids: CASSPGGGAGNEQFF. The CDR3 DNA is TGTGCCAGCAGTCCGGGTGGGGGCGCAGGCAATGAGCAGTTCTTC.

V usage is TRBV5-1 and J usage is TRBJ2-3, with 7 bases that match TRBD2. V lost 2 bases to trimming and J lost 0 bases; unmatched junction nucleotides: 9. Germline lookup yields CDR1 SGHRS and CDR2 YFSETQ. The CDR3 covers 17 residues. Here the CDR3 DNA reads TGCGCCAGCAGCTTTAGCCCACTAGCGTCGAGCACAGATACGCAGTATTTT. Translating it yields CASSFSPLASSTDTQYF.

The rearrangement uses TRBV6-2 or TRBV6-3 and TRBJ2-1; 12 bases are shared with TRBD2. The CDR3 covers 19 residues. With V trimmed by 2 bases and J by 0 bases, 8 bases remained unmatched. The germline V gene encodes CDR1 MNHEY and CDR2 SVGEGT. CDR3 bases: TGTGCCAGCAGTTACCCGGGACTAGCGGGTCGAAGCTCCTACAATGAGCAGTTCTTC. It encodes CASSYPGLAGRSSYNEQFF.

There are a few counts of this clonotype. The chain combines TRBV9 with TRBJ2-7; 10 bases are shared with TRBD2. J was trimmed by 6 bases and V by 3 bases; bases with no gene match: 6. Germline V CDR1 and CDR2: SGDLS, YYNGEE. This CDR3 comprises 14 residues. The CDR3 protein is CASSASGRAVEQYF. CDR3 nucleotide sequence: TGTGCCAGCAGCGCAAGCGGGAGGGCGGTCGAGCAGTACTTC. The full variable domain, completed using reference TRBV9 and TRBJ2-7, is DSGVTQTPKHLITATGQRVTLRCSPRSGDLSVYWYQQSLDQGLQFLIQYYNGEERAKGNILERFSAQQFPDLHSELNLSSLELGDSALYFCASSASGRAVEQYFGPGTRLTVT.

In regard to this clonotype: A read error may explain this, as a much larger clone is one base away. The chain combines TRBV29-1 with TRBJ1-1, with D tentatively TRBD1 (6 bases). The germline gives CDR1 SQVTM, CDR2 ANQGSEA. This CDR3 is built from 13 residues. The CDR3: CNVGGGLNTEAFF. The CDR3 DNA is TGCAACGTTGGAGGGGGTCTGAACACTGAAGCTTTCTTT. The entire variable domain, with the rest obtained from reference TRBV29-1 and TRBJ1-1, is as follows: SAVISQKPSRDICQRGTSLTIQCQVDSQVTMMFWYRQQPGQSLTLIATANQGSEATYESGFVIDKFPISRPNLTFSTLTVSNMSPEDSSIYLCNVGGGLNTEAFFGQGTRLTVV.

This clonotype was observed a few times. The chain is built from TRBV5-1 and TRBJ2-3; possible D gene TRBD1, 6 bases. There are 15 residues in the CDR3. The germline gives CDR1 SGHRS, CDR2 YFSETQ. Trimming took 0 bases from V and 10 from J, leaving 18 bases between them. The CDR3 sequence: CASSLERGQGFSQYF. The CDR3 nucleotides are TGCGCCAGCAGCTTGGAGAGGGGCCAGGGGTTCTCGCAGTATTTT.

This clonotype has ten or more counts. V usage is TRBV29-1 and J usage is TRBJ2-6; 10 bases fit TRBD1. V gave up 0 bases and J gave up 3 bases; unmatched junction bases: 5. The CDR3 consists of 17 residues. From germline, CDR1 is SQVTM and CDR2 ANQGSEA. Written as DNA, the CDR3 is TGCAGCGTTGAAGATCCCGACAGGGGGCATGGGGCCAACGTCCTGACTTTC. Residues: CSVEDPDRGHGANVLTF.

In its sample, this clonotype was seen many times. The gene calls are TRBV7-2 and TRBJ1-2; TRBD1 aligns across 8 bases. Germline CDR1 and CDR2: SGHTA and FQGNSA. V lost 5 bases, J lost 2 bases, and 7 bases stayed unmatched. The CDR3 runs to 15 residues. The CDR3 DNA is TGTGCCAGCAGCCCCCGACAGGGGCTAAACTATGGCTACACCTTC. Encoded protein: CASSPRQGLNYGYTF. The variable domain in full, with the rest retrieved from reference TRBV7-2 and TRBJ1-2, is GAGVSQSPSNKVTEKGKDVELRCDPISGHTALYWYRQSLGQGLEFLIYFQGNSAPDKSGLPSDRFSAERTGGSVSTLTIQRTQQEDSAVYLCASSPRQGLNYGYTFGSGTRLTVV.

This clonotype was seen more than once but under ten times. The rearrangement uses TRBV20-1 and TRBJ2-3; 9 bases match TRBD1. Trimming removed 5 bases from V and 4 bases from J; junction bases left unmatched: 7. The CDR3 is made up of 14 amino acids. Germline V gene data show CDR1 as DFQATT and CDR2 as SNEGSKA (reference sequence). CDR3 nucleotide sequence: TGCAGTGCTGCCGGGACAGGGCGTGCAGATACGCAGTATTTT. This gives the protein CSAAGTGRADTQYF.